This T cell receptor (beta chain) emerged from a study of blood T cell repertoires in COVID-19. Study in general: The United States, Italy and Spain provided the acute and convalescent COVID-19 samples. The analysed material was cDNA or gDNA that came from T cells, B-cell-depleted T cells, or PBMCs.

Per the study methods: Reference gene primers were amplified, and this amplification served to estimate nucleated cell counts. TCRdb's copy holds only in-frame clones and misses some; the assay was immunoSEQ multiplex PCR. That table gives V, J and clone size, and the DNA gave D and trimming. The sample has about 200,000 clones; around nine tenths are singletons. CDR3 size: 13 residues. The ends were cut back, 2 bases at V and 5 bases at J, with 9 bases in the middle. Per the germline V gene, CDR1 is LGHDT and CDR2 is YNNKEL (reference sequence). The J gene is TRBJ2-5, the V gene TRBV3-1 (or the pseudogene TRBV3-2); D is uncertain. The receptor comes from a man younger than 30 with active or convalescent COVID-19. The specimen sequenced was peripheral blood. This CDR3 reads CASSQPSRETQYF. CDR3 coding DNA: TGTGCCAGCAGCCAACCTAGTCGGGAGACCCAGTACTTC.